This TCR beta chain originates from a study of T-cell memory formation after mild COVID-19. Findings and caveats of the study: Nothing showed for sure that second-wave clones peaking on day 37 were SARS-CoV-2 specific.

A 5'RACE reaction primed in the constant segment made cDNA libraries of TCR alpha and TCR beta, and these carried sample barcodes and UMIs. TCRdb re-derived calls from the 5' RACE reads in MiXCR, one entry per CDR3 protein. This table holds approximately 450,000 distinct CDR3 sequences, about 20% found once. This clonotype was counted between two and nine times. Its antigen is unidentified. J gave up 0 bases and V 0 bases, and 15 bases lay outside the gene matches. Germline CDR1 is MNHEY and CDR2 is SMNVEV (reference sequence). This CDR3 is built from 20 residues. V gene TRBV27 combines with J gene TRBJ2-3, with 7 bases that match TRBD1. The source of this sequence is an adult woman who had mild COVID-19 (a few samples of this study predate the infection). Cell type and time point are not known. Sequenced sample: PBMCs or a T cell subset sorted from them (not recorded which). The DNA of the CDR3 is TGTGCCAGCAGTTTATCCCCAGTGATGCGGAGGACAGGCAGCACAGATACGCAGTATTTT. Protein product: CASSLSPVMRRTGSTDTQYF.